These T cell receptor beta chains were read from a single sample in a study of T cell responses to AZD1222 COVID-19 vaccine. The method was immunoSEQ multiplex PCR; TCRdb's version includes in-frame clones alone and lacks a portion of them. Seen here are some 150,000 clones, 70% to 90% observed once, and the top ten hold under 3.5%. The sample here was peripheral blood, taken on day 0 of AZD1222 vaccination. The receptor source for this set is an adult in good health. CDR3s include the opening cysteine and the closing phenylalanine or tryptophan. Each record gives: clone size, J gene, D gene, V gene, CDR3 DNA, CDR3 protein. A D gene is named only where the DNA matches it firmly. Not every row has a clone size; where given, it reads once, few, many or a size class.

NA TRBJ1-2 NA TRBV4-3 TGCGCCAGCAGCCAAGACCGGGGTTCTGGCGGCTACACCTTC CASSQDRGSGGYTF
NA TRBJ1-2 NA TRBV5-4 TGTGCCAGCAGCTCCCAAGAGGACAATCAAAGGGCGGGCTACACCTTC CASSSQEDNQRAGYTF
NA TRBJ1-1 NA TRBV15 TGTGCCTCACGTCGGGGGCCAACCGACCACACTGAAGCTTTCTTT CASRRGPTDHTEAFF
NA TRBJ2-7 NA TRBV2 TGTGCCAGCAAGGGGCAGGGGATCTCCTACGAGCAGTACTTC CASKGQGISYEQYF
NA TRBJ1-6 NA TRBV28 TGTGCCAGCAGTTTTCCCGGGGCCTATAATTCACCCCTCCACTTT CASSFPGAYNSPLHF
once TRBJ2-1 NA TRBV21-1 TGTGCCAGCAGCCGGCTGAAGCGGGAGGTCTCCTACAATGAGCAGTTCTTC CASSRLKREVSYNEQFF
NA TRBJ1-6 TRBD1 TRBV5-1 TGCGCCAGCAGCTGGGGGGACAGGCCCAATTCACCCCTCCACTTT CASSWGDRPNSPLHF
NA TRBJ2-1 TRBD2 TRBV2 TGTGCCAATCTGGGGGGGAGCTCCTACAATGAGCAGTTCTTC CANLGGSSYNEQFF
many TRBJ1-6 NA TRBV4-1 TGCGCCAGCAGCCTTGAGAGGGCGGAATCACCCCTCCACTTT CASSLERAESPLHF
NA TRBJ1-1 TRBD1 TRBV6-5 TGTGCCAGCAGTCAGACAGGGGGGCGGGTCGCTTTCTTT CASSQTGGRVAFF
NA TRBJ1-3 NA TRBV5-4 TGTGCCAGCAGCACCGGTACAGCCGCTGGAAACACCATATATTTT CASSTGTAAGNTIYF
NA TRBJ1-1 NA TRBV19 TGTGCCAGTAGAAGTAGGGGTGAAGCTTTCTTT CASRSRGEAFF
NA TRBJ1-2 TRBD1 TRBV9 TGTGCCAGCAGCGTAGGGGACAGTTACTATGGCTACACCTTC CASSVGDSYYGYTF
NA TRBJ1-1 NA TRBV19 TGTGCCAGTAGTTTCGGACAGAACACTGAAGCTTTCTTT CASSFGQNTEAFF
NA TRBJ2-4 TRBD2 TRBV2 TGTGCCAGCAGCCTCCTAGCGGGGGGGGTAGCCAAAAACATTCAGTACTTC CASSLLAGGVAKNIQYF
NA TRBJ2-1 TRBD2 TRBV6-2/TRBV6-3 TGTGCCAGCAGTTACCACCGGACGCCCGGAACTAGCGGGAGGAATGAGCAGTTCTTC CASSYHRTPGTSGRNEQFF
NA TRBJ2-1 TRBD2 TRBV10-3 TGTGCCATCAGTGACGAGCGGGGTTACAATGAGCAGTTCTTC CAISDERGYNEQFF
NA TRBJ1-1 NA TRBV28 TGTGCCAGCAGTTTAGGACGACGGGTAGGGTATAGGAGCACTGAAGCTTTCTTT CASSLGRRVGYRSTEAFF
NA TRBJ1-1 NA TRBV4-3 TGCGCCAGCAGCCAACAGGGATACACTGAAGCTTTCTTT CASSQQGYTEAFF
NA TRBJ1-2 TRBD1 TRBV2 TGTGCCAGCAGTCGGCGGCAGGGGGCGCTCAGCTATGGCTACACCTTC CASSRRQGALSYGYTF
NA TRBJ1-1 NA TRBV7-9 TGTGCCAGCAGCTTAGGGTCGGGGAATGAAGCTTTCTTT CASSLGSGNEAFF
NA TRBJ2-3 NA TRBV7-9 TGTGCCAGCAGCTTCGGTACTAGCACAGATACGCAGTATTTT CASSFGTSTDTQYF
NA TRBJ1-2 NA TRBV5-6 TGTGCCAGCAGGACCCCCAGGGGAGGCTACACCTTC CASRTPRGGYTF
NA TRBJ1-4 NA TRBV28 TGTGCCAGCAGTTTAAATCATGAAAAACTGTTTTTT CASSLNHEKLFF
NA TRBJ2-7 TRBD2 TRBV30 TGTGCCTGGAGCACGATTCGTGGAACCTTAGCGGGCTACTCCTACGAGCAGTACTTC CAWSTIRGTLAGYSYEQYF
NA TRBJ1-2 TRBD1 TRBV6-5 TGTGCCAGCAGGGAGGGGGCGCGAGGCTACACCTTC CASREGARGYTF
NA TRBJ1-1 NA TRBV20-1 TGCAGTGCTAGGGGCGTGAGTTTGGCTTTCTTT CSARGVSLAFF
once TRBJ2-1 TRBD2 TRBV28 TGTGCCAGCAGTTCCTCCGGGACCGCAAGGGAGGGCGAGCAGTTCTTC CASSSSGTAREGEQFF
NA TRBJ1-6 NA TRBV9 TGTGCCAGCAGCGCCAAGGAGGGCTTGTCCTATAATTCACCCCTCCACTTT CASSAKEGLSYNSPLHF
NA TRBJ1-5 TRBD1 TRBV7-2 TGTGCCAGCAGCACCGAGGGGGCTATAATCCAGCCCCAGCATTTT CASSTEGAIIQPQHF
NA TRBJ2-1 NA TRBV7-2 TGTGCCAGCAGCTTAGGTCAACCCTACAATGAGCAGTTCTTC CASSLGQPYNEQFF
NA TRBJ1-4 NA TRBV6-2/TRBV6-3 TGTGCCAGCAGCACCTCGGGCTCGAAACTGTTTTTT CASSTSGSKLFF
NA TRBJ1-3 NA TRBV28 TGTGCCAGCAGTTTAAGGGGGGCCGGAAACACCATATATTTT CASSLRGAGNTIYF
NA TRBJ2-2 NA TRBV28 TGTGCCAGCAGGGTTACAGGGAACACCGGGGAGCTGTTTTTT CASRVTGNTGELFF
NA TRBJ2-7 TRBD2 TRBV5-6 TGTGCCAGCAGCTGGAGGGAGGGAAGCCGGGCCGAGCAGTACTTC CASSWREGSRAEQYF
NA TRBJ1-4 NA TRBV5-3 TGTGCCAGAAGGCCGGGACGTTCAACTAATGAAAAACTGTTTTTT CARRPGRSTNEKLFF
NA TRBJ2-1 TRBD2 TRBV3-1/TRBV3-2 TGTGCCAGCAGCCCTAAGCTTTGGACTAGCGGGGCGGGCAATGAGCAGTTCTTC CASSPKLWTSGAGNEQFF
NA TRBJ2-7 TRBD2 TRBV7-9 TGTGCCAGCAGTCGCGGACTAGCGGGGGTTTCCTACGAGCAGTACTTC CASSRGLAGVSYEQYF
NA TRBJ1-5 TRBD1 TRBV4-1 TGCGCCAGCAGCCAAGGGGACAGGGCAAGGCAGCCCCAGCATTTT CASSQGDRARQPQHF
NA TRBJ2-3 TRBD2 TRBV5-1 TGCGCCAGCAGCTTGGAACTAGCGGGGACCACAGATACGCAGTATTTT CASSLELAGTTDTQYF
NA TRBJ2-7 NA TRBV13 TGTGCCAGCAGCTTAGACAGGGACTACGAGCAGTACTTC CASSLDRDYEQYF
NA TRBJ1-1 NA TRBV29-1 TGCAGCGTCAACGGGGTGAACACTGAAGCTTTCTTT CSVNGVNTEAFF
few TRBJ2-5 NA TRBV18 TGTGCCAGCTCCCTGTCTCAGGCTTCACAAGAGACCCAGTACTTC CASSLSQASQETQYF
NA TRBJ1-2 TRBD1 TRBV28 TGTGCCAGCAACACCCCAGGGGGCGGCCGTGGCTACACCTTC CASNTPGGGRGYTF
NA TRBJ1-1 TRBD1 TRBV19 TGTGCCAGTAGATCCCCGCCGGGACAGGGGGGCACTGAAGCTTTCTTT CASRSPPGQGGTEAFF